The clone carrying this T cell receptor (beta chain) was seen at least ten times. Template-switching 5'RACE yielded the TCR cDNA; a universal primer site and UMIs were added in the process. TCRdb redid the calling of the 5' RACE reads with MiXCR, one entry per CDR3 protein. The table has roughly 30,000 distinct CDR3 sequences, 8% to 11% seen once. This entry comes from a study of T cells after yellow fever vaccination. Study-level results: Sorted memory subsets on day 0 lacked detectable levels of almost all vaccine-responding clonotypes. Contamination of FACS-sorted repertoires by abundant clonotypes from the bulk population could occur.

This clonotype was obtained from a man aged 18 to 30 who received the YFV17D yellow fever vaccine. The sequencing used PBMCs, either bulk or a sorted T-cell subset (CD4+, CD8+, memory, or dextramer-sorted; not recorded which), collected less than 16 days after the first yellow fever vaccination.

The CDR3 is CASTLQDDTEAFF. For the CDR3, the DNA is TGCGCCAGCACCCTTCAGGATGACACTGAAGCTTTCTTT. This rearrangement joins TRBV5-1 to TRBJ1-1; D uncertain. Germline assignment: CDR1 SGHRS and CDR2 YFSETQ. The CDR3 runs to 13 residues. V lost 6 bases to trimming and J lost 3 bases, with 12 bases between them.